This is a list of T cell receptor beta chains from one sample in a study of Graves' ophthalmopathy and Graves' hyperthyroidism. TCRdb called the multiplex PCR reads again in MiXCR, with one record for every CDR3 protein. The sample has a few hundred thousand distinct CDR3 sequences, less than 45% seen once; the top ten hold about 4.6%. Sequencing used peripheral blood or thyroid tissue (not recorded which). These receptors all come from an adult man with Graves' hyperthyroidism. CDR3s include the opening cysteine and the closing phenylalanine or tryptophan. D genes are given only for firm matches. Clone size is given for some rows only: seen once, a few or many times, or a class if the clone is expanded.

V	J	D	size	CDR3	DNA
TRBV5-1	TRBJ2-7	TRBD2	NA	CASSLGLASSYEQYF	TGCGCCAGCAGCTTAGGACTAGCGAGTAGTTACGAGCAGTACTTC
TRBV6-1	TRBJ2-2	NA	NA	CASSPRLGQNTGELFF	TGTGCCAGCAGTCCCCGATTGGGACAGAACACCGGGGAGCTGTTTTTT
TRBV12-3/TRBV12-4	TRBJ1-5	NA	NA	CASSFSISGPGRNQPQHF	TGTGCCAGCAGTTTCAGTATTTCGGGACCCGGACGGAACCAGCCCCAGCATTTT
TRBV2	TRBJ1-1	NA	many	CASSATNTEAFF	TGTGCCAGCAGTGCGACGAACACTGAAGCTTTCTTT
TRBV6-6	TRBJ2-7	NA	few	CASSYSGLAGQQYF	TGTGCCAGCAGTTACTCCGGCCTAGCCGGGCAGCAGTACTTC
TRBV20-1	TRBJ2-2	TRBD2	NA	CSARRPGTSLTGELFF	TGCAGTGCTAGACGGCCCGGGACTAGCCTCACCGGGGAGCTGTTTTTT
TRBV29-1	TRBJ2-5	TRBD2	once	CSASGQKETQYF	TGCAGTGCTAGCGGGCAAAAAGAGACCCAGTACTTC
TRBV2	TRBJ1-2	NA	NA	CASSLSGGWNGYTF	TGTGCCAGCAGCTTAAGCGGAGGGTGGAACGGCTACACCTTC
TRBV24-1	TRBJ2-3	NA	many	CATSDPGRYTDTQYF	TGTGCCACCAGTGACCCTGGGAGGTACACAGATACGCAGTATTTT
TRBV2	TRBJ1-1	NA	once	CASSEQGRNTEAFF	TGTGCCAGCAGTGAACAGGGCAGGAACACTGAAGCTTTCTTT
TRBV5-1	TRBJ2-7	TRBD1	few	CASSLASGQGNAYEQYF	TGCGCCAGCAGCTTGGCCTCTGGACAGGGGAATGCCTACGAGCAGTACTTC
TRBV5-4	TRBJ1-2	NA	once	CASRPGLAGDYYTF	TGTGCCAGCAGGCCGGGACTAGCGGGGGATTACTACACCTTC
TRBV4-1	TRBJ1-5	NA	NA	CASSLGNRVQPQHF	TGCGCCAGCAGCCTGGGGAACAGGGTACAGCCCCAGCATTTT
TRBV5-1	TRBJ1-1	NA	few	CASRPLGRGNTEAFF	TGCGCCAGCCGCCCCTTGGGGAGGGGGAACACTGAAGCTTTCTTT
TRBV5-1	TRBJ2-7	NA	many	CASSLEQVYEQYF	TGCGCCAGCAGCTTGGAACAGGTATACGAGCAGTACTTC
TRBV7-7	TRBJ2-7	NA	NA	CASSLSLSVGEQYF	TGTGCTAGCAGCTTATCCCTCTCGGTGGGGGAGCAGTACTTC
TRBV20-1	TRBJ2-5	TRBD2	NA	CSARAGLSGRAQYF	TGCAGTGCTAGAGCAGGACTAAGCGGGAGGGCCCAGTACTTC
TRBV29-1	TRBJ1-1	NA	many	CSVGNGGMGNTEAFF	TGCAGCGTAGGAAACGGGGGGATGGGGAACACTGAAGCTTTCTTT
TRBV30	TRBJ2-5	NA	NA	CAWMAPPGFQETQYF	TGTGCCTGGATGGCCCCCCCCGGATTCCAAGAGACCCAGTACTTC
TRBV5-1	TRBJ2-7	TRBD1	NA	CASSFGTGAREQYF	TGCGCCAGCAGCTTCGGGACAGGGGCTCGCGAGCAGTACTTC
TRBV3-1	TRBJ2-5	TRBD1	many	CASSQSGTVETQYF	TGTGCCAGCAGCCAAAGTGGGACAGTGGAGACCCAGTACTTC
TRBV24-1	TRBJ2-5	NA	many	CATSDVGWETQYF	TGTGCCACCAGTGATGTGGGGTGGGAGACCCAGTACTTC
TRBV4-1	TRBJ2-6	NA	many	CASSPSRGSGANVLTF	TGCGCCAGCAGCCCCTCGAGGGGGAGTGGGGCCAACGTCCTGACTTTC
TRBV7-2	TRBJ2-3	TRBD1	once	CASSQDRATQYF	TGTGCCAGCAGCCAAGACAGGGCTACGCAGTATTTT
TRBV7-2	TRBJ2-6	NA	many	CASSLVFRTSGANVLTF	TGTGCCAGCAGCTTAGTTTTCCGAACCTCTGGGGCCAACGTCCTGACTTTC
TRBV2	TRBJ2-7	NA	many	CASTAASSYEQYF	TGTGCCAGCACGGCAGCATCCTCCTACGAGCAGTACTTC
TRBV20-1	TRBJ2-1	TRBD1	NA	CSATQGAANEQFF	TGCAGTGCTACCCAGGGGGCTGCCAATGAGCAGTTCTTC
TRBV9	TRBJ2-2	TRBD2	NA	CASSVGLAGGELFF	TGTGCCAGCAGCGTAGGTCTAGCGGGCGGGGAGCTGTTTTTT
TRBV10-3	TRBJ2-3	NA	NA	CAVSDTDTQYF	TGTGCTGTTAGTGACACAGATACGCAGTATTTT
TRBV6-5	TRBJ1-2	NA	many	CASSYLQGEGYTF	TGTGCCAGCAGTTACTTACAGGGAGAAGGCTACACCTTC
TRBV2	TRBJ2-7	TRBD2	few	CASSEGGTSAYEQYF	TGTGCCAGCAGTGAGGGGGGGACTAGTGCCTACGAGCAGTACTTC
TRBV7-9	TRBJ2-1	TRBD1	NA	CASSLWQGAGYNEQFF	TGTGCCAGCAGCTTATGGCAGGGGGCGGGGTACAATGAGCAGTTCTTC
TRBV5-8	TRBJ1-2	NA	many	CASSPGRETGGYTF	TGTGCCAGCAGCCCCGGCCGGGAAACGGGTGGCTACACCTTC
TRBV7-8	TRBJ1-1	NA	few	CASSPSEGEAFF	TGTGCCAGCAGCCCGTCGGAGGGTGAAGCTTTCTTT
TRBV19	TRBJ2-6	TRBD1	many	CASSARTGSGANVLTF	TGTGCCAGTAGTGCCAGGACAGGGTCTGGGGCCAACGTCCTGACTTTC
TRBV29-1	TRBJ2-5	NA	NA	CSVNPVYAETQYF	TGCAGCGTTAACCCGGTTTACGCCGAGACCCAGTACTTC
TRBV2	TRBJ1-1	NA	NA	CASSDSRGSGTEAFF	TGTGCCAGCAGTGATTCCAGGGGAAGTGGCACTGAAGCTTTCTTT
TRBV13	TRBJ2-5	NA	many	CASSPQTQQETQYF	TGTGCCAGCAGCCCGCAGACACAGCAAGAGACCCAGTACTTC
TRBV7-8	TRBJ1-5	NA	NA	CASSLVGQNQPQHF	TGTGCCAGCAGCTTGGTTGGACAGAATCAGCCCCAGCATTTT
TRBV10-3	TRBJ1-5	NA	NA	CAISESRETQHF	TGTGCCATCAGTGAGTCAAGGGAGACCCAGCATTTT
TRBV19	TRBJ1-3	TRBD1	many	CASSMGTGSGNTIYF	TGTGCCAGTAGTATGGGGACAGGGTCTGGAAACACCATATATTTT
TRBV7-8	TRBJ2-2	NA	many	CASSSTRERGELFF	TGTGCCAGCAGCTCAACCAGGGAGCGCGGGGAGCTGTTTTTT
TRBV6-1	TRBJ1-1	TRBD1	NA	CASTSRGRNTEAFF	TGTGCCAGCACTTCCAGGGGGCGGAACACTGAAGCTTTCTTT
TRBV10-2	TRBJ1-6	NA	NA	CASSASTVLGFNSPLHF	TGCGCCAGCAGTGCCAGCACCGTCTTGGGTTTTAATTCACCCCTCCACTTT
TRBV9	TRBJ1-5	NA	many	CASSVGAGMDQPQHF	TGTGCCAGCAGCGTAGGAGCAGGGATGGATCAGCCCCAGCATTTT
TRBV19	TRBJ1-4	NA	many	CATRTEGNEKLFF	TGTGCCACCCGAACGGAAGGAAATGAAAAACTGTTTTTT
TRBV12-3/TRBV12-4	TRBJ2-7	TRBD1	many	CASSLGQGLNEQYF	TGTGCCAGCAGTCTGGGACAGGGGTTAAACGAGCAGTACTTC
TRBV25-1	TRBJ1-2	NA	once	CAWSVPGHGDGYTF	TGTGCCTGGAGTGTACCGGGGCACGGTGATGGCTACACCTTC